The 24 T cell receptor beta chains presented below share a single source sample, sequenced in a study of blood T cells in healthy people across ages. Alongside a J-beta primer mix, a sample-barcoded 5' primer served in a second PCR lasting about 7 to 11 cycles. TCRdb re-called the 5' RACE reads with MiXCR, one entry per CDR3 protein. This sample has roughly 800,000 distinct CDR3 sequences, with 20% to 30% found just once. This sample was shared with a second study, whose subject was T cells of mothers and their children.

What was sequenced was blood. The receptor source for this set is a boy younger than 18 in good health.

The chain joins TRBV29-1 to TRBJ2-2; the D gene is possibly TRBD2 (6 bases). Trimming removed 4 bases from V and 4 bases from J, with 13 bases in between. CDR3 length: 14 amino acids. Germline CDR1 and CDR2: SQVTM and ANQGSEA. CDR3 sequence (DNA): TGCAGCGTTGCGGGACTCCCGTCCACCGGGGAGCTGTTTTTT. Residues: CSVAGLPSTGELFF.

This clonotype was seen only a few times. V is TRBV6-6 and J is TRBJ2-7; D is unresolved. V shed 6 bases and J shed 3 bases, with 9 bases lying between them. The CDR3 consists of 12 residues. Germline CDR1 reads MNHNY; CDR2 reads SVGAGI (reference sequence). In nucleotides, the CDR3 is TGTGCCAGCAGAAAACTCAACTACGAGCAGTACTTC. Translating it yields CASRKLNYEQYF.

The genes are TRBV29-1 and TRBJ1-6, with D possibly TRBD1 on 5 matching bases. Germline CDR1 reads SQVTM; CDR2 reads ANQGSEA. The V gene lost 4 bases and the J gene lost 7 bases, with 11 bases spanning the gap. The CDR3 spans 13 residues. CDR3 sequence: CSVAWDENSPLHF. The CDR3 DNA reads TGCAGCGTTGCATGGGACGAGAATTCACCCCTCCACTTT.

The chain is built from TRBV5-1 and TRBJ1-4; D is perhaps TRBD1 (6 bases). The V end lost 7 bases, the J end lost 2 bases, and 12 bases lay between the germline ends. The CDR3 is 14 amino acids. Germline V CDR1 and CDR2: SGHRS, YFSETQ. CDR3 coding DNA: TGCGCCAGCGGAGGGGGGCGCACTAATGAAAAACTGTTTTTT. Its translation: CASGGGRTNEKLFF.

This clonotype was seen more than once but under ten times. DNA for the CDR3: TGTGCCAGCAGTGGGACTAGCGGGTACGAGCAGTACTTC. This gives the protein CASSGTSGYEQYF. The rearrangement uses TRBV3-1 and TRBJ2-1; 12 nucleotides align to TRBD2. The assigned J gene may be wrong: the sequence end matches TRBJ2-7 better. The CDR3 totals 13 residues. Germline values: CDR1 LGHDT, CDR2 YNNKEL (reference sequence).

The chain uses TRBV7-8 and TRBJ2-1, with D perhaps TRBD2 (5 bases). Germline V gives CDR1 SGHVS, CDR2 FQNEAQ. V gave up 2 bases and J gave up 10 bases, with 21 bases separating them. The CDR3 sequence is 16 residues long. CDR3 in amino acids: CASSLSHGGAAGEQFF. Written as DNA, the CDR3 is TGTGCCAGCAGCTTATCGCACGGAGGAGCCGCAGGAGAGCAGTTCTTC.

V gene TRBV2 combines with J gene TRBJ2-7; D could derive from TRBD1 or TRBD2 (6 bases each). The end of the DNA aligns better with TRBJ2-1, so the J call may be wrong. CDR1 is SNHLY and CDR2 is FYNNEI in the germline V gene. The CDR3 loop spans 14 amino acids. This CDR3 reads CAGVGGVAENEQFF. Written as DNA, the CDR3 is TGTGCCGGTGTGGGGGGCGTTGCAGAGAATGAGCAGTTCTTC.

CDR3 bases: TGTGCCTGGAGTGTGGATCGACACCTCGATAAGTACTTC. Translated: CAWSVDRHLDKYF. The V call is TRBV30, the J call TRBJ2-5, with D hard to call. The germline V gene encodes CDR1 GTSNPN and CDR2 SVGIG (reference sequence). The CDR3 loop spans 13 amino acids. V was cut by 0 bases and J by 12 bases, with 17 bases left in between. Based on the CDR3 plus reference TRBV30 and TRBJ2-5, the full variable domain is SQTIHQWPATLVQPVGSPLSLECTVEGTSNPNLYWYRQAAGRGLQLLFYSVGIGQISSEVPQNLSASRPQDRQFILSSKKLLLSDSGFYLCAWSVDRHLDKYFGPGTRLLVL.

This chain uses TRBV29-1 with TRBJ2-7; TRBD1 is a possible D gene (6 bases). The CDR3 length is 14 residues. The V end lost 4 bases, the J end lost 3 bases, and 16 bases lay between the germline ends. Germline V gene lookup returns CDR1 SQVTM and CDR2 ANQGSEA. CDR3 nucleotide sequence: TGCAGCGTTGTTATACAGGGAAGTCTCTACGAGCAGTACTTC. The encoded protein is CSVVIQGSLYEQYF.

Only a few counts were recorded for this clonotype. The chain recombines TRBV12-3 or TRBV12-4 with TRBJ2-5; no firm D call. V lost 3 bases to trimming and J lost 0 bases, with 5 bases between them. This CDR3 spans 13 amino acids. The CDR3 loop reads CASSLRHQETQYF. CDR3 nucleotide sequence: TGTGCCAGCAGTTTGAGGCACCAAGAGACCCAGTACTTC.

This clonotype was counted a few times. The chain employs TRBV21-1 and TRBJ2-1; the D call of TRBD1 is as the table states it, not checked on the DNA. TRBV21-1 is shown as a pseudogene. The CDR3 sequence is 14 residues long. DNA for the CDR3: TGTGCCAGCAGCAAAGGACTGGACAGGCCTGAGCAGTTCTTC. Translated, it gives CASSKGLDRPEQFF.

This clonotype was observed a few times. The V call is TRBV27, the J call TRBJ1-1; 9 nucleotides line up with TRBD1. Germline assignment: CDR1 MNHEY and CDR2 SMNVEV (reference sequence). V was pared by 6 bases and J by 3 bases, with 8 bases of the junction left unmatched. CDR3 length: 15 amino acids. The CDR3 DNA sequence: TGTGCCAGCAGCTCCCGGGACAGGGACCACACTGAAGCTTTCTTT. It encodes CASSSRDRDHTEAFF.

This clonotype was detected a few times. A read error may be the cause here, since a much bigger clone is one base away. The CDR3 carries no conserved terminal phenylalanine or tryptophan, so it likely arises from a read error. The J gene is TRBJ1-2, the V gene TRBV30, with D hard to call. Germline V gene lookup returns CDR1 GTSNPN and CDR2 SVGIG (reference sequence). There are 13 residues in the CDR3. V dropped 2 bases and J dropped 3 bases, with 10 bases sitting between them. The CDR3 loop reads CAWSRQIDYGYTI. The CDR3 DNA reads as TGTGCCTGGAGTAGGCAGATCGACTATGGCTACACCATC.

The sample holds a few counts of this clonotype. The chain recombines TRBV20-1 with TRBJ1-5; no firm D call. Germline CDR1 reads DFQATT; CDR2 reads SNEGSKA (reference sequence). V was clipped by 0 bases and J by 9 bases, with 12 bases between them. The CDR3 has 13 residues. This CDR3 reads CSARDLPLGPQHF. In DNA, the CDR3 is TGCAGTGCTAGAGATCTTCCATTAGGGCCCCAGCATTTT.

CDR3 sequence: CASSPDPRNEQFF. DNA for the CDR3: TGTGCCAGCAGCCCGGACCCAAGGAATGAGCAGTTCTTC. J is TRBJ2-1 and V is TRBV3-1; no firm D call. Germline CDR1 is LGHDT and CDR2 is YNNKEL (reference sequence). The CDR3 loop spans 13 amino acids. Trimming removed 4 bases at V and 7 bases at J, with 11 bases between.

This clonotype was detected a few times. This chain links TRBV4-2 with TRBJ2-3; 8 bases are shared with TRBD2. The CDR3 extends over 16 amino acids. Trimming cost V 4 bases and J 1 base; bases outside gene matches: 7. Looked up from germline, CDR1 is LGHNA and CDR2 is YNFKEQ. DNA for the CDR3: TGTGCCAGCAGCCCCCTCACGACTAGCGGCACAGATACGCAGTATTTT. Its translation is CASSPLTTSGTDTQYF.

This clonotype was observed once. The V gene is TRBV4-2, the J gene TRBJ2-7, with 8 bases fitting TRBD2. CDR1 is LGHNA and CDR2 is YNFKEQ in the germline V gene. The CDR3 covers 16 residues. J gave up 0 bases and V 0 bases, and 4 bases lay outside the gene matches. CDR3 loop: CASSQDQLAASYEQYF. CDR3 sequence (DNA): TGTGCCAGCAGCCAAGATCAACTAGCGGCCTCCTACGAGCAGTACTTC.

This clonotype has only a few counts. This chain joins TRBV4-1 and TRBJ2-1; 14 bases agree with TRBD2. The CDR3 loop spans 15 amino acids. The V and J ends lost 6 bases and 6 bases, in that order; junction bases with no gene match: 4. CDR1 MGHRA and CDR2 YSYEKL come from the germline V gene. As DNA, the CDR3 is TGCGCCAGCAGGCTGACTAGCGGGGGGGCCAATGAGCAGTTCTTC. Encoded protein: CASRLTSGGANEQFF.

The J gene is TRBJ2-5, the V gene TRBV6-6; D is possibly TRBD2 (6 bases). The J call may not be correct, given that the DNA end is closer to TRBJ2-1. Germline V CDR1 and CDR2: MNHNY, SVGAGI (reference sequence). The CDR3 loop spans 13 amino acids. The CDR3 region has the DNA TGTGCCAGCAGTTTCCGGGGGTTTAATGAGCAGTTCTTC. It encodes CASSFRGFNEQFF.

This clonotype was detected only a few times. The rearrangement uses TRBV19 and TRBJ2-5, with 8 bases aligning to TRBD1. The J call may be faulty, since TRBJ2-7 better matches the DNA end. This CDR3 is 14 amino acids long. From germline, CDR1 is LNHDA and CDR2 SQIVND (reference sequence). The DNA for the CDR3 is TGTGCCAGCCAGAAGGGGGACAGGCCCTACGAGCAGTACTTC. Protein: CASQKGDRPYEQYF.

The chain links TRBV5-1 to TRBJ1-3; D is possibly TRBD1 (6 bases). This CDR3 region has 15 residues. Germline V lookup: CDR1 SGHRS, CDR2 YFSETQ. The V end lost 4 bases, the J end lost 1 base, and 12 bases lay between the germline ends. The CDR3 DNA sequence: TGCGCCAGCAGCGACGCACAGGGATCTGGAAACACCATATATTTT. It encodes CASSDAQGSGNTIYF.

As to this clonotype: Mismatch with germline at one junction end may stem from a read error. The chain carries TRBV24-1 and TRBJ2-2; 12 nucleotides match TRBD1. CDR1 and CDR2 from the germline V gene are KGHDR and SFDVKD. The CDR3 runs 16 residues. The CDR3 DNA is TGTACCACCAGTGACTATGGGACAGGGGGCTCCGGGGAGCTGTTTTTT. Its protein is CTTSDYGTGGSGELFF.

CDR3 in amino acids: CASKAMTSPMTDTQYF. The CDR3 nucleotides are TGTGCCAGCAAGGCCATGACTAGCCCTATGACAGATACGCAGTATTTT. This rearrangement joins TRBV2 to TRBJ2-3, with 7 bases matching TRBD2. V shed 7 bases, J shed 3 bases, and the junction held 13 bases outside the gene matches. Per germline, CDR1 SNHLY and CDR2 FYNNEI. The CDR3 sequence is 16 residues long.

This clonotype was picked up a small number of times. The V call is TRBV2, the J call TRBJ1-2; D is unclear. The CDR3 is 14 amino acids. Looked up from germline, CDR1 is SNHLY and CDR2 is FYNNEI. The V end was cut by 1 base, the J end by 1 base, with 7 bases between. CDR3 bases: TGTGCCAGCAGTGAAGTAGGTTTTAACTATGGCTACACCTTC. Translating it yields CASSEVGFNYGYTF.